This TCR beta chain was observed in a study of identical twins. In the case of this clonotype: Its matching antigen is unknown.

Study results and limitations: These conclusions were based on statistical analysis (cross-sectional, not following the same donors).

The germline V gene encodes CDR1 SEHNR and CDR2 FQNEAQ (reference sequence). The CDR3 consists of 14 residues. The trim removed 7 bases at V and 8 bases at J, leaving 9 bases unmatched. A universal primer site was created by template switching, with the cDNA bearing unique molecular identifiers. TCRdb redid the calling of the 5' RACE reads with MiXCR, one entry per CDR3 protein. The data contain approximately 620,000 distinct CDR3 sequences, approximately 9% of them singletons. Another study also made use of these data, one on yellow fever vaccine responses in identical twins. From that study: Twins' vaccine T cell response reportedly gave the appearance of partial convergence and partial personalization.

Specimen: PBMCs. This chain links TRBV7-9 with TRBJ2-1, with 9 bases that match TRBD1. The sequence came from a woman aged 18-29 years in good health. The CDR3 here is CASIRDREVYEQFF. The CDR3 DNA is TGTGCCAGCATTCGGGACAGGGAGGTATATGAGCAGTTCTTC.